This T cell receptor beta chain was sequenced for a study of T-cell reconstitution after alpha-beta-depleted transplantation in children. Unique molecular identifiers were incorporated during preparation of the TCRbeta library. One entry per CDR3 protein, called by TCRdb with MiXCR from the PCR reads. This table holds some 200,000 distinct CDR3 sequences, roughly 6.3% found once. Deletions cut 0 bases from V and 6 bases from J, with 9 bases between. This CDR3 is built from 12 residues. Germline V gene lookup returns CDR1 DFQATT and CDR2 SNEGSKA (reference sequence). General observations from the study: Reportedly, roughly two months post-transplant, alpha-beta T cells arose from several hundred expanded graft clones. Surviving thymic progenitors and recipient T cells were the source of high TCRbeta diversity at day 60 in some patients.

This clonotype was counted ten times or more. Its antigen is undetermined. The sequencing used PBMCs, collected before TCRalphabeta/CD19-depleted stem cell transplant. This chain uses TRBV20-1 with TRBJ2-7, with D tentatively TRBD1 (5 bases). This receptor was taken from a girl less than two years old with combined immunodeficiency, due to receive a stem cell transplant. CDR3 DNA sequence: TGCAGTGCTAGAGATCTGGACACCGAGCAGTACTTC. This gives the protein CSARDLDTEQYF.